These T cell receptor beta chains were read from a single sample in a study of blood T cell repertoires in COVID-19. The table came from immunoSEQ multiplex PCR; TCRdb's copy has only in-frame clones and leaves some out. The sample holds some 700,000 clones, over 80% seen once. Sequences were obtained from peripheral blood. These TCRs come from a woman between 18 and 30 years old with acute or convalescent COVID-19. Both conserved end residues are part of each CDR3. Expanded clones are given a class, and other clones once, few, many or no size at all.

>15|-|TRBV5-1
CASTPDRLTFNEQFF
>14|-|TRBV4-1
CASSQDPRGRTQYF
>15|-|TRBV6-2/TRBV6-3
CASSTRQRVYNEQFF
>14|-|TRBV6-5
CASRLGGLNSPLHF
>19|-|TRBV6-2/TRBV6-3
CASSSRTSGPLSSYNEQFF
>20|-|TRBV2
CASSFEAGTGVPSLGEKLFF
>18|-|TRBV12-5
CASGFSPQGAWGKNIQYF
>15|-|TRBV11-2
CASSLGLLAYNEQFF
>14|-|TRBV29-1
CSVSRTGNIYGYTF
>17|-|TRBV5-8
CASSTTGTAGGDQPQHF
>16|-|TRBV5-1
CASRTGRGFYNSPLHF
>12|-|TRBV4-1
CASSHPREKLFF
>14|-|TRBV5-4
CASSLVGFPDTQYF
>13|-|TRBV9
CASSVGQSYEQYF
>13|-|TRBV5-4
CASSFTGNTEAFF
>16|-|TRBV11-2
CASSFSGGPFDNEQFF
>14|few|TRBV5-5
CASSLAAGPEGYTF
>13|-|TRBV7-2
CASSRDSIYEQYF
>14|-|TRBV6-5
CATTEIGQGGGYTF
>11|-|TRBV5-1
CASSVDQNLYF
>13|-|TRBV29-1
CSENRGTRDEQFF
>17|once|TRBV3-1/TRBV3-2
CASSQRERSRSGNTIYF
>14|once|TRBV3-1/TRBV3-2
CASSYRTGDNGYTF
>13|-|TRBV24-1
CATSGEPYYEQYF
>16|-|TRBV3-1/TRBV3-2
CASSQTGTYPSSGYTF
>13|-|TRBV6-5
CASSYRGLYGYTF
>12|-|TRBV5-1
CASSEGWNGYTF
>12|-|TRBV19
CASSRLAAEQFF
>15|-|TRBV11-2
CASSLDLSNTGELFF
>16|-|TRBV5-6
CASSLMGQVMNTEAFF
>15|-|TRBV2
CASSQTTGSNSPLHF
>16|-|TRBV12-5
CASGSRTGRSTDTQYF
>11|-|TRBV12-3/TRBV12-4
CASGNNQPQHF
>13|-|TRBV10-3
CATRREVDSQEFF
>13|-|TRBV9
CASSVDDINWQYF